This TCR beta chain comes out of a study of human CD4 T cells and Enterobacteriaceae. Using immunoSEQ multiplex PCR, the repertoire was profiled, and TCRdb retains in-frame clones only, with some absent. The profile shows fewer than 35,000 clones, approximately 80% of them singletons. Trimming left V 6 bases short and J 9 bases short, with 15 bases between. The CDR3 has 13 amino acids. Germline V lookup: CDR1 KGHSH, CDR2 LQKENI. The memory gate held CD4+ cells that were not CD45RA+CCR7+CD95- naive cells, over 95% pure. Swiss blood donation centers supplied the healthy donor blood. CD4+ T cells and monocytes were enriched with CD4 and CD14 microbeads.

The sequenced sample was memory CD4+ T cells from blood. This clonotype originated in a human donor in good health. The chain has TRBV18 and TRBJ1-5, with D hard to call. The CDR3: CASSLSDRGPQHF. The DNA for the CDR3 is TGTGCCAGCTCCCTCAGCGATCGGGGGCCCCAGCATTTT.